Following are 21 T cell receptor beta chains from one sample sequenced in a study of shared clonotypes between healthy human individuals (dated by TCRdb to about 2020). The protocol used for the library was the immunoSEQ multiplex PCR assay. What TCRdb holds here is the immuneACCESS table cut down to in-frame rearrangements. Part of the clones is not present; checked against another copy, under half of the missing clones reflect an unresolved V gene, and the others are unexplained. This sample is represented by under 1,900,000 clones; approximately 98.5% of them were singletons. Jointly, the top ten make up 0.36% of the sample. The sample taken for sequencing was naive CD4+ T cells sorted from blood. The sample's cell subset or site label, decoded: CD45RA+ positively selected. These receptors were collected from a man aged 25-40 years in good health.

The chain carries TRBV7-9 and TRBJ1-1; TRBD1 is a possible D gene (6 bases). With 5 bases removed from V and 5 bases from J, the gap between germline ends came to 15 bases. The germline V gene encodes CDR1 SEHNR and CDR2 FQNEAQ (reference sequence). The CDR3 consists of 14 residues. The CDR3 nucleotides are TGTGCCAGCAGCCGTCTCAGGGGTCGGACTGAAGCTTTCTTT. Encoded protein: CASSRLRGRTEAFF.

The chain links TRBV27 to TRBJ2-2; no definite D call. From germline, CDR1 is MNHEY and CDR2 SMNVEV (reference sequence). CDR3 size: 17 residues. Between the trimmed V and J ends, which lost 8 bases and 1 base, there was a span of 20 bases. CDR3 residues: CASRNIYAAENTGELFF. The CDR3 region has the DNA TGTGCCAGCCGAAATATCTATGCGGCCGAGAACACCGGGGAGCTGTTTTTT.

The chain uses TRBV18 and TRBJ1-5, with D maybe TRBD1 (6 bases). The V gene lost 4 bases and the J gene lost 2 bases, with 6 bases spanning the gap. CDR1 is KGHSH, CDR2 LQKENI, per germline. The CDR3 totals 13 residues. The CDR3: CASSQGGNQPQHF. CDR3 sequence (DNA): TGTGCCAGCTCACAGGGGGGCAATCAGCCCCAGCATTTT. Looking up the rest from reference TRBV18 and TRBJ1-5 gives the full variable domain: NAGVMQNPRHLVRRRGQEARLRCSPMKGHSHVYWYRQLPEEGLKFMVYLQKENIIDESGMPKERFSAEFPKEGPSILRIQQVVRGDSAAYFCASSQGGNQPQHFGDGTRLSIL.

V and J are TRBV18 and TRBJ2-7; D is possibly TRBD1 or TRBD2 (5 bases each). CDR1 and CDR2 (germline): KGHSH, LQKENI. V was shortened by 2 bases and J by 4 bases, with 9 bases between the two germline ends. This CDR3 comprises 13 residues. The CDR3 sequence is CASSPTREYEQYF. The CDR3 nucleotides read TGTGCCAGCTCACCAACCAGGGAGTACGAGCAGTACTTC.

This rearrangement joins TRBV5-1 to TRBJ2-7; D tentatively fits TRBD1 or TRBD2 (5 bases each). Trimming took 1 base from V and 6 from J, leaving 11 bases between them. CDR3 length: 13 amino acids. The V gene's germline CDR1 is SGHRS and CDR2 YFSETQ. CDR3 in amino acids: CASSLNGDGEQYF. CDR3 bases: TGCGCCAGCAGCTTGAACGGGGACGGCGAGCAGTACTTC.

This clone was picked up one time. The rearrangement links TRBV7-2 to TRBJ2-1, with D possibly TRBD2 on 6 matching bases. Germline-derived CDR1 and CDR2 are SGHTA and FQGNSA. V lost 1 base, J lost 3 bases, and 13 bases lay in between. The CDR3 consists of 16 residues. The CDR3 nucleotides are TGTGCCAGCAGCTTAGAGGACGGGAGCCACTACAATGAGCAGTTCTTC. Its translation: CASSLEDGSHYNEQFF.

This clone was picked up a small number of times. In the same sample, other DNA sequences code for this CDR3. The rearrangement links TRBV9 to TRBJ2-7, with 9 bases matching TRBD1. Per the germline V gene, CDR1 is SGDLS and CDR2 is YYNGEE. Germline trimming cut 0 bases from V and 2 bases from J; bases unmatched to any gene: 0. The CDR3 is 14 residues long. CDR3 sequence: CASSVDRGPYEQYF. CDR3 DNA: TGTGCCAGCAGCGTAGACAGGGGGCCCTACGAGCAGTACTTC.

With respect to this clone: Other nucleotide sequences from this sample produce the same CDR3. V and J are TRBV29-1 and TRBJ2-4; TRBD1 agrees at 7 bases. The CDR3 is made up of 14 amino acids. Germline V gives CDR1 SQVTM, CDR2 ANQGSEA. The trim removed 6 bases at V and 0 bases at J, leaving 5 bases unmatched. The CDR3 coding sequence is TGCAGCGTGTTGACAGGGTTAGCCAAAAACATTCAGTACTTC. It codes for CSVLTGLAKNIQYF.

The sample holds one count of this clone. The chain couples TRBV5-4 to TRBJ2-3, with 9 bases that match TRBD1. The length of the CDR3 is 15 residues. With V trimmed by 5 bases and J by 4 bases, 8 bases remained unmatched. Per germline, CDR1 SGHNT and CDR2 YYREEE (reference sequence). The CDR3 DNA reads as TGTGCCAGCAGTTTTCCGGGACAGGGCCCAGATACGCAGTATTTT. Amino acid sequence: CASSFPGQGPDTQYF. The whole variable domain, filled in from reference TRBV5-4 and TRBJ2-3, reads ETGVTQSPTHLIKTRGQQVTLRCSSQSGHNTVSWYQQALGQGPQFIFQYYREEENGRGNFPPRFSGLQFPNYSSELNVNALELDDSALYLCASSFPGQGPDTQYFGPGTRLTVL.

V usage is TRBV7-9 and J usage is TRBJ2-7; a weak D match, TRBD1 (5 bases). Trimming removed 5 bases from V and 0 bases from J, with 14 bases in between. Germline lookup yields CDR1 SEHNR and CDR2 FQNEAQ (reference sequence). This CDR3 has 15 amino acids. The CDR3 region has the DNA TGTGCCAGCAGCCTAGGGGCTCATAGCTCCTACGAGCAGTACTTC. Protein product: CASSLGAHSSYEQYF.

The genes are TRBV30 and TRBJ2-2; D remains ambiguous. The ends were cut back, 1 base at V and 4 bases at J, with 7 bases in the middle. CDR1 and CDR2 from the germline V gene are GTSNPN and SVGIG (reference sequence). This CDR3 region has 13 residues. DNA of the CDR3: TGTGCCTGGAGTGGCTCGGGCACCGGGGAGCTGTTTTTT. Its protein is CAWSGSGTGELFF.

CDR3 DNA: TGTGCCAGCCAAAGGGTACAGGATCATCAGCCCCAGCATTTT. This codes for CASQRVQDHQPQHF. The rearrangement joins TRBV6-6 to TRBJ1-5, with D possibly TRBD1 on 5 matching bases. Germline CDR1 MNHNY, CDR2 SVGAGI (reference sequence). V was trimmed by 8 bases and J by 5 bases, leaving 16 bases between them. This CDR3 has 14 residues.

The rearrangement joins TRBV5-1 to TRBJ2-1; D possibly corresponds to TRBD1 (5 bases). The CDR3 loop spans 16 amino acids. Germline values: CDR1 SGHRS, CDR2 YFSETQ. Trimming shortened V by 0 bases and J by 3 bases, and 13 bases separated the two germline ends. DNA for the CDR3: TGCGCCAGCAGCTTGGTCGCCAGGGTAGGCTACAATGAGCAGTTCTTC. Translating it yields CASSLVARVGYNEQFF.

This sequence joins TRBV18 and TRBJ2-1; 15 nucleotides align to TRBD2. J gave up 8 bases and V 3 bases, and 20 bases lay outside the gene matches. Germline CDR1 is KGHSH and CDR2 is LQKENI. This CDR3 has 21 residues. CDR3 nucleotides: TGTGCCAGCTCACCTCTGGGACTAGCGGGAGGCACAAGGGGGCTTACGGATGAGCAGTTCTTC. Its protein is CASSPLGLAGGTRGLTDEQFF.

The chain combines TRBV27 with TRBJ2-7; D unresolved. The CDR3 sequence is 14 residues long. The V gene lost 4 bases and the J gene lost 0 bases, with 10 bases spanning the gap. CDR1 and CDR2 from the germline V gene are MNHEY and SMNVEV (reference sequence). For the CDR3, the DNA is TGTGCCAGCAGTTCCTCGCGGACCTCCTACGAGCAGTACTTC. Protein: CASSSSRTSYEQYF.

J is TRBJ2-1 and V is TRBV21-1; TRBD1 is the table's D call, not checked against the DNA. TRBV21-1 is assigned pseudogene status. The CDR3 covers 14 residues. The CDR3 region is CANSPGQGNNEQFF. The CDR3, as DNA: TGTGCCAACTCACCGGGACAGGGCAACAATGAGCAGTTCTTC.

The J gene is TRBJ2-3, the V gene TRBV9; no clear D. Germline CDR1 and CDR2: SGDLS and YYNGEE. Trimming removed 0 bases from V and 2 bases from J, with 10 bases in between. The CDR3 is 15 amino acids. The CDR3 DNA follows: TGTGCCAGCAGCGTAGAGACTGACATCACAGATACGCAGTATTTT. Translation gives CASSVETDITDTQYF.

Notes on this clone: This specimen includes other DNA sequences encoding the same CDR3. This rearrangement joins TRBV15 to TRBJ1-1; D perhaps matches TRBD1 (5 bases). V was pared by 0 bases and J by 6 bases, with 8 bases between. Germline assignment: CDR1 LNHNV and CDR2 YYDKDF (reference sequence). The CDR3 has 13 residues. The CDR3 region is CATSRDRGSEAFF. CDR3 DNA sequence: TGTGCCACCAGCAGAGATCGGGGGTCTGAAGCTTTCTTT.

The chain is built from TRBV25-1 and TRBJ2-2; D is possibly TRBD1 (6 bases). From germline, CDR1 is MGHDK and CDR2 SYGVNS. The CDR3 runs to 13 residues. V lost 4 bases, J lost 10 bases, and 13 bases lay in between. The CDR3 is CASSALQGVELFF. CDR3 coding DNA: TGTGCCAGCAGTGCTTTACAGGGCGTGGAGCTGTTTTTT. Variable domain in full (rest from reference TRBV25-1 and TRBJ2-2): EADIYQTPRYLVIGTGKKITLECSQTMGHDKMYWYQQDPGMELHLIHYSYGVNSTEKGDLSSESTVSRIRTEHFPLTLESARPSHTSQYLCASSALQGVELFFGEGSRLTVL.

Concerning this clone itself: Germline is not matched at one junction end, which may reflect a read error. The chain couples TRBV11-3 to TRBJ2-5, with 8 positions matching TRBD1. The CDR3 covers 12 residues. From germline, CDR1 is SGHNT and CDR2 YENEEA. The CDR3 DNA reads as TGTGCCAGCAGCTTAGGACAGGGGAATATCCACTTC. This sequence encodes CASSLGQGNIHF.

The rearrangement uses TRBV18 and TRBJ1-1; TRBD1 agrees at 9 bases. V gave up 3 bases and J gave up 11 bases; unmatched junction bases: 7. This CDR3 region has 13 residues. CDR1 is KGHSH and CDR2 is LQKENI in the germline V gene. CDR3: CASSPSGTGFAFF. The CDR3 bases are TGTGCCAGCTCACCGTCCGGGACAGGGTTTGCTTTCTTT. The full variable domain, its missing parts supplied by reference TRBV18 and TRBJ1-1, is NAGVMQNPRHLVRRRGQEARLRCSPMKGHSHVYWYRQLPEEGLKFMVYLQKENIIDESGMPKERFSAEFPKEGPSILRIQQVVRGDSAAYFCASSPSGTGFAFFGQGTRLTVV.